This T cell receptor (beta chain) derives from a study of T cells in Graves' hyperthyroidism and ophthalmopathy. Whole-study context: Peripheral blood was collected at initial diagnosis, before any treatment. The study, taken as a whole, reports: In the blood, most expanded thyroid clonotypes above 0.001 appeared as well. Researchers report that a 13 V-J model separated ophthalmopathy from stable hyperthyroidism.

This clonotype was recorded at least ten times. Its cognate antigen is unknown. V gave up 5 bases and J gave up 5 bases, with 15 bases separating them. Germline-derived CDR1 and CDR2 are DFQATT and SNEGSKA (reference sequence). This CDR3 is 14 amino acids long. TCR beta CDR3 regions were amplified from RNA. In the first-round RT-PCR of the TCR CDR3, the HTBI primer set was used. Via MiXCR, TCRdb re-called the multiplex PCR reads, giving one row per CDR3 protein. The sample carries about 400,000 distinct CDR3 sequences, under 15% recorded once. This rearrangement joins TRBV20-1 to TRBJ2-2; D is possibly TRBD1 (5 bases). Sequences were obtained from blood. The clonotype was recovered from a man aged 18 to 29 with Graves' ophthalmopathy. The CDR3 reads CSAATQDDTGELFF. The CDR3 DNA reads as TGCAGTGCTGCCACACAGGATGATACCGGGGAGCTGTTTTTT.